This T cell receptor beta chain was sequenced in a study of T cells in Graves' hyperthyroidism and ophthalmopathy. Study context: Any treatment followed the collection of peripheral blood at initial diagnosis. Study-level findings and limits: Ophthalmopathy was told apart from stable hyperthyroidism by a 13 V-J model.

Authors of the study amplified TCR beta CDR3 regions from RNA transcripts. The HTBI primer set was used in a first-round RT-PCR of the TCR CDR3. From the multiplex PCR reads, TCRdb called clonotypes with MiXCR, one entry per CDR3 protein. Of 470,000 or so distinct CDR3 sequences in the sample, less than 25% were seen once. This clonotype was detected many times. As yet, its antigen is unknown. Germline V gene sequence: CDR1 MNHNS, CDR2 SASEGT. The V end was cut by 6 bases, the J end by 6 bases, with 21 bases between. This CDR3 has 15 amino acids. The chain joins TRBV6-1 to TRBJ2-7; a possible D gene is TRBD1 (6 bases). This clonotype originated in a man in his late teens or twenties with Graves' hyperthyroidism. The sequenced sample consisted of blood. For the CDR3, the DNA is TGTGCCAGCAGGACTTTTCCCTCCCAAGGGGGCGAGCAGTACTTC. Amino acid sequence: CASRTFPSQGGEQYF.